These 19 T cell receptor beta chains share one sample of origin, sequenced in a study of T cells in women clearing cervical HPV infection. Clones were sequenced by immunoSEQ multiplex PCR, and TCRdb holds only the in-frame ones, with some missing. The sample has around 35,000 clones. The material sequenced was blood buffy coat. The receptors were sampled from a woman between 18 and 75 years old with a cervical HPV16 infection that either progressed to CIN3+ or cleared (not recorded which).

A remark on this clone: From the germline J gene comes the end of the CDR3, since the read stops 3 residues before it. This chain links TRBV7-2 with TRBJ2-7, with 9 positions matching TRBD1. Unmatched junction bases numbered 3, after V lost 0 bases and J lost 6 bases. Germline V lookup: CDR1 SGHTA, CDR2 FQGNSA. This CDR3 spans 14 amino acids. CDR3 DNA, as far as it was read: TGTGCCAGCAGCTTAGCTGGGGGACAGGGCGAG. Its translation: CASSLAGGQGE. The CDR3 reads in full as CASSLAGGQGEQYF.

A word on this clone: The missing CDR3 end, 3 residues past where the read stops, is filled in from the germline J gene. The V and J genes are TRBV6-2 or TRBV6-3 and TRBJ2-3, with a tentative D call TRBD2 (5 bases). The germline V gene encodes CDR1 MNHEY and CDR2 SVGEGT. Trimming shortened V by 2 bases and J by 2 bases, and 11 bases separated the two germline ends. The CDR3 is 15 residues long. Here the CDR3 reads CASSYQYSATDTQYF. The sequenced CDR3 bases are TGTGCCAGCAGTTACCAATATAGCGCCACAGATACG.

As to this clone: The missing CDR3 end, 3 residues past where the read stops, is filled in from the germline J gene. The V call is TRBV18, the J call TRBJ2-7; the match to TRBD2 covers 11 bases. Germline V gene data show CDR1 as KGHSH and CDR2 as LQKENI. V was clipped by 0 bases and J by 6 bases; unmatched bases: 10. The CDR3 totals 17 residues. CDR3 in amino acids: CASSPPGSTSGSSEQYF. The covered CDR3 bases are TGTGCCAGCTCACCACCGGGGTCTACTAGCGGGAGTTCCGAG.

In regard to this clone: The read ends 3 residues before the CDR3 terminus; that terminus is restored from the germline J gene. The gene calls are TRBV18 and TRBJ1-5, with 8 positions matching TRBD1. The CDR3 length is 15 residues. CDR1 and CDR2 (germline): KGHSH, LQKENI. V was pared by 3 bases and J by 6 bases, with 7 bases of the junction left unmatched. The CDR3 bases that were read are TGTGCCAGCTCACCGGACAGGGTCTGGGGTCAGCCC. Translation gives CASSPDRVWGQP. The whole CDR3 reads CASSPDRVWGQPQHF.

To note about this clone: The read gets to within 3 residues of the CDR3 end, and the germline J gene fills in the rest. The V call is TRBV20-1, the J call TRBJ2-7; weak D call: TRBD1 (6 bases). This CDR3 is 14 amino acids long. Deletions cut 4 bases from V and 3 bases from J, with 16 bases between. The germline V gene has CDR1 DFQATT and CDR2 SNEGSKA (reference sequence). CDR3 bases read: TGCAGTGCTAAACGACAGGACCCTCTCTACGAG. It translates to CSAKRQDPLYE. The full CDR3 is CSAKRQDPLYEQYF.

Note on this clone: The read terminates 3 residues before the CDR3 end, so the remaining end is supplied by the germline J gene. The rearrangement uses TRBV11-2 and TRBJ2-7; D unclear. This CDR3 contains 13 residues. Germline V lookup: CDR1 SGHAT, CDR2 FQNNGV. V lost 5 bases to trimming and J lost 4 bases, with 12 bases between them. The CDR3: CASSPLTLYEQYF. The covered CDR3 bases are TGTGCCAGCAGCCCCTTGACACTTTACGAG.

To note about this clone: The sequenced fragment ends 3 residues before the CDR3 boundary, so the rest is inferred from the germline J gene. The chain links TRBV5-1 to TRBJ2-2, with 10 bases fitting TRBD1. Germline values: CDR1 SGHRS, CDR2 YFSETQ. The CDR3 is 17 residues long. This CDR3 is CASSLGQGALNNEKLFF. CDR3 bases read: TGCGCCAGCAGCTTGGGACAGGGGGCCTTAAATAATGAAAAG.

Of note for this clone: Coverage ceases 3 residues before the CDR3 finishes, and the germline J gene fills in the end. The chain carries TRBV7-7 and TRBJ2-3; 8 bases align to TRBD1. Germline values: CDR1 SSHAT, CDR2 FNYEAQ (reference sequence). The CDR3 is 14 amino acids. This CDR3 reads CASSQSGGGETQYF. CDR3 bases read: TGTGCCAGCAGCCAATCAGGGGGCGGCGAGACG.

Comment on this clone: The read falls 3 residues short of the CDR3 end, and the missing part is taken from the germline J gene. This rearrangement joins TRBV19 to TRBJ2-4, with 8 bases lining up with TRBD1. The germline V gene has CDR1 LNHDA and CDR2 SQIVND (reference sequence). CDR3 length: 14 residues. The CDR3 sequence: CASSPRGQDYGQYF. CDR3 DNA, as far as it was read: TGTGCCAGTAGCCCCAGGGGGCAGGACTATGGT.

Details on this clone: Sequencing ends 3 residues short of the CDR3 end; the germline J gene provides the rest. The chain employs TRBV6-2 or TRBV6-3 and TRBJ2-7, with 9 nucleotides matching TRBD2. With 7 bases clipped from V and 2 bases from J, the junction kept 9 bases outside the gene matches. From germline, CDR1 is MNHEY and CDR2 SVGEGT. The CDR3 is 15 amino acids. The sequenced CDR3 bases are TGTGCCAGCACCTCTCGGACTAGCGCGGCCTACGAG. Translation: CASTSRTSAAYE. The full CDR3 reads CASTSRTSAAYEQYF.

The CDR3: CASSLGGAGDTEAFF. CDR3 bases read: TGTGCCAGCAGCTTAGGGGGGGCCGGGGACACTGAA. The chain employs TRBV7-3 and TRBJ1-1; D may be TRBD1 (6 bases). The read ends 3 residues early relative to the CDR3; the germline J gene fills the gap. Germline CDR1 and CDR2: SGHTA and FQGTGA. The CDR3 extends over 15 amino acids. V was trimmed by 2 bases and J by 3 bases, leaving 13 bases between them.

With respect to this clone: The read terminates 3 residues ahead of where the CDR3 ends, so the germline J gene completes it. The V gene is TRBV11-3, the J gene TRBJ2-2; D possibly corresponds to TRBD2 (5 bases). The CDR3 contains 15 residues. Trimming removed 1 base from V and 1 base from J, with 7 bases in between. Germline V gene sequence: CDR1 SGHNT, CDR2 YENEEA. Incomplete CDR3 DNA: TGTGCCAGCAGCTTAGTCGCGGGGAACACCGGGGAG. Translated: CASSLVAGNTGE. The full CDR3 protein is CASSLVAGNTGELFF.

To note about this clone: The DNA ends 3 residues before the CDR3 does, and the rest of the CDR3 is filled in from the germline J gene. The J gene is TRBJ2-3, the V gene TRBV7-3, with TRBD2 matching 7 bases. CDR1 is SGHTA and CDR2 is FQGTGA in the germline V gene. The CDR3 spans 16 residues. The ends lost 1 base at V and 0 bases at J; junction bases unmatched: 4. The sequenced part of the CDR3 DNA is TGTGCCAGCAGCTTAAGACAGCGGGGAAGCACAGATACG. It yields the protein CASSLRQRGSTDT. The CDR3 in its entirety is CASSLRQRGSTDTQYF.

For this clone: The read terminates 3 residues ahead of where the CDR3 ends, so the germline J gene completes it. The V gene is TRBV30, the J gene TRBJ1-4; TRBD1 matches at 11 bases. The V segment lost 2 bases and the J segment 8 bases; nucleotides outside the gene matches: 4. CDR3 length: 14 amino acids. In germline, CDR1 is GTSNPN, CDR2 SVGIG (reference sequence). The CDR3 DNA, read in part, is TGTGCCTGGAGTCCCGGGACAGGGGGGGAAAAA. Amino acids: CAWSPGTGGEK. The entire CDR3 protein is CAWSPGTGGEKLFF.

A note on this clone: The sequenced fragment ends 3 residues before the CDR3 boundary, so the rest is inferred from the germline J gene. The V and J genes are TRBV7-6 and TRBJ2-7; 10 bases are shared with TRBD2. Germline assignment: CDR1 SGHVS and CDR2 FNYEAQ. Trimming took 5 bases from V and 0 from J; bases not matched to a gene: 4. The CDR3 has 15 residues. CDR3: CASSLGTSDSYEQYF. The CDR3 DNA, read in part, is TGTGCCAGCAGCCTGGGGACTAGCGACTCCTACGAG.

In regard to this clone: The read gets to within 3 residues of the CDR3 end, and the germline J gene fills in the rest. The sample contains more than one DNA sequence encoding this CDR3. This rearrangement joins TRBV20-1 to TRBJ1-3; 12 bases agree with TRBD1. The CDR3 is made up of 16 amino acids. Germline CDR1 and CDR2: DFQATT and SNEGSKA (reference sequence). Trimming at V came to 6 bases and at J to 2 bases, leaving 8 bases not matched to a gene. This CDR3 reads CSALGWDRGPGNTIYF. CDR3 bases read: TGCAGTGCCCTGGGGTGGGACAGGGGGCCTGGAAACACC.

As to this clone: The read ends 3 residues before the CDR3 terminus; that terminus is restored from the germline J gene. The chain recombines TRBV19 with TRBJ1-2; 8 bases map to TRBD1. Germline-derived CDR1 and CDR2 are LNHDA and SQIVND (reference sequence). The CDR3 totals 15 residues. With V trimmed by 7 bases and J by 2 bases, 9 bases remained unmatched. CDR3: CASMRNRGGNYGYTF. The sequenced part of the CDR3 DNA is TGTGCCAGTATGAGGAACAGGGGGGGAAACTATGGC.

On this clone itself: The read ends 3 residues shy of where the CDR3 ends; the end is completed using the germline J gene. The V and J genes are TRBV19 and TRBJ1-5; 11 bases are shared with TRBD1. V shed 6 bases, J shed 4 bases, and the junction held 8 bases outside the gene matches. The CDR3 spans 16 residues. Germline lookup yields CDR1 LNHDA and CDR2 SQIVND (reference sequence). The CDR3 loop reads CASSGQGASGNQPQHF. Partial CDR3 DNA: TGTGCCAGTAGCGGACAGGGGGCGTCTGGGAATCAGCCC.

On this clone itself: The missing CDR3 end, 3 residues past where the read stops, is filled in from the germline J gene. V gene TRBV18 combines with J gene TRBJ1-2; D unclear. The CDR3 is 13 residues long. Trimming took off 8 bases at V and 2 bases at J, with 12 bases between the two ends. Germline V gene data show CDR1 as KGHSH and CDR2 as LQKENI. The CDR3 DNA, read in part, is TGTGCCAGCCGCCGGGGAGACAACTATGGC. It translates to CASRRGDNYG. The full CDR3 protein is CASRRGDNYGYTF.